This record covers a single T cell receptor beta chain. Antigen: not known. V trimming: 6 bases; J trimming: 8 bases; junction bases outside the gene matches: 13. The CDR3 extends over 16 amino acids. Germline CDR1 LNHDA, CDR2 SQIVND (reference sequence). The data originate from a study of healthy donors' naive CD4 and CD8 T cells. The wider study: A new alpha primer set targeted every functional IMGT alpha variant. Findings and caveats of the study: Negatively charged CDR3s marked CD8+ lineage; positively charged CDR3s marked CD4+ lineage.

Naive CD4+ cells were sorted as CD4+CD8-CD45RO-CD45RA+; naive CD8+ as CD8+CD4-CD45RA+CD27bright. Starting from about 0.55 ug of total RNA, TCR libraries were made with linear amplification. A single record per CDR3 protein comes from TCRdb applying MiXCR to the reads. The table shows about 180,000 distinct CDR3 sequences, with nearly 75% occurring only once. The chain employs TRBV19 and TRBJ2-1; 10 positions match TRBD2. Material: naive CD4+ and CD8+ T cells sorted from blood, pooled from several donors. The TCR sequence derives from a pool of human donors in good health; the sample pools cells from several healthy donors. The CDR3 nucleotides are TGTGCCAGTAGGCCGGCTGTGGCTAGCGGGAGCCATGAGCAGTTCTTC. Its protein product is CASRPAVASGSHEQFF.